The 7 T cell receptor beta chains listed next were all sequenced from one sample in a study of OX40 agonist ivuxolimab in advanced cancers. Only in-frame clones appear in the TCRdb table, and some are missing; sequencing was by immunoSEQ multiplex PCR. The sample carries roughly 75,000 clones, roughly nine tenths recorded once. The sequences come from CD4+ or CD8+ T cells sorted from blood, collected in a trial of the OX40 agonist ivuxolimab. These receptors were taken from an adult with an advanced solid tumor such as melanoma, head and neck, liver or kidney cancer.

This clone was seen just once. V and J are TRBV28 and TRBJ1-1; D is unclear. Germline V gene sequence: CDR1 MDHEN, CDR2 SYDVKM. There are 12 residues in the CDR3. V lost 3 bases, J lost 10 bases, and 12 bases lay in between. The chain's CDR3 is CASSLEGDRAFF. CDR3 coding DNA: TGTGCCAGCAGTTTGGAGGGAGACCGAGCTTTCTTT.

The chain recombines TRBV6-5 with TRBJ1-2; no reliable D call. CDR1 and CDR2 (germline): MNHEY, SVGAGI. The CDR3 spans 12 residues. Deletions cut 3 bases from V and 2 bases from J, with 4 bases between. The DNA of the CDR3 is TGTGCCAGCAGTTATGGGAACTATGGCTACACCTTC. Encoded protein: CASSYGNYGYTF.

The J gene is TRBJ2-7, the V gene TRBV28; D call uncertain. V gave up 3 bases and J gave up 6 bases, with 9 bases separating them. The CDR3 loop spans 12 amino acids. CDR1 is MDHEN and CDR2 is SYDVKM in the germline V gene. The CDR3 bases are TGTGCCAGCAGTTTGGGCCCCCTCGAGCAGTACTTC. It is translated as CASSLGPLEQYF.

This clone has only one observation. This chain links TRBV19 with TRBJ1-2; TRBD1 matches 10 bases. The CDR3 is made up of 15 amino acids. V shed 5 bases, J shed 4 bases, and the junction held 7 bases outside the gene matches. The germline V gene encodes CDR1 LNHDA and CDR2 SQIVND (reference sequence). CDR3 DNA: TGTGCCAGTAGTCCGGCGACAGGGGGCCCCTATGGCTACACCTTC. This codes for CASSPATGGPYGYTF.

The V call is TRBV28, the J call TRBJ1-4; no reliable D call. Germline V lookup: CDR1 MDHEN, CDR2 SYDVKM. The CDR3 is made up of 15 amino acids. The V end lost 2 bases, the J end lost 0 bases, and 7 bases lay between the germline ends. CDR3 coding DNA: TGTGCCAGCAGTTTAGACACAGCAACTAATGAAAAACTGTTTTTT. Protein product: CASSLDTATNEKLFF.

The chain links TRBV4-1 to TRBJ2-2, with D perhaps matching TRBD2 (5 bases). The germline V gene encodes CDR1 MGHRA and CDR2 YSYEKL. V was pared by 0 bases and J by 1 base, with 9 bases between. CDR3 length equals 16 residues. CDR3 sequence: CASSQDKGVNTGELFF. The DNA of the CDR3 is TGCGCCAGCAGCCAAGATAAGGGAGTGAACACCGGGGAGCTGTTTTTT.

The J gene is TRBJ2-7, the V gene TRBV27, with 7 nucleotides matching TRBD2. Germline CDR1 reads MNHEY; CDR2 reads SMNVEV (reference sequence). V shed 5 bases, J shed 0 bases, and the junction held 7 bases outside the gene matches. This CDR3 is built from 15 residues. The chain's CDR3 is CASSTLAEDSYEQYF. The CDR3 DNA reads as TGTGCCAGCAGTACCCTAGCGGAAGACTCCTACGAGCAGTACTTC.